This TCR beta chain derives from a study of T cells after somatic rescue of genetic block. Trimming pared 2 bases from V and 5 bases from J, leaving 9 bases between. This CDR3 has 14 residues. The germline gives CDR1 SGHVS, CDR2 FNYEAQ. Here immunoSEQ multiplex PCR was the method, and the copy in TCRdb shows in-frame clones only, minus some. The sample includes 65,000 to 70,000 clones, 85% to 95% of them seen just once. The chain carries TRBV7-6 and TRBJ2-2; D unresolved. The TCR sequence derives from a man aged 35-49 years. The source material was peripheral blood mononuclear cells (PBMCs). The CDR3 region is CASSLIGATGELFF. CDR3 sequence (DNA): TGTGCCAGCAGCTTAATTGGCGCGACCGGGGAGCTGTTTTTT.